The 26 T cell receptor beta chains below all came from one sample that was sequenced in a study of identical twins listed by TCRdb under 2016. Library preparation used 5' RACE. TCRdb names Illumina HiSeq 2000 as the instrument used. The raw public reads went through TCRdb reprocessing: fastp at Q25, MiXCR clone calling, in-frame beta chains kept. Entries are consolidated by CDR3 protein sequence, retaining the most common genes and DNA. The sample contains 350,000 to 600,000 distinct CDR3 sequences, 14% of them found a single time. Around 0.48% of the sample is taken by the ten largest. These data are also associated with another study on yellow fever vaccine responses in identical twins.

The sequencing input was CD4+ T cells sorted from blood. These receptors came from a young woman in good health.

This clonotype came up a few times. The chain has TRBV10-3 and TRBJ2-7, with TRBD2 identical over 10 bases. J was trimmed by 4 bases and V by 0 bases; bases with no gene match: 12. Germline values: CDR1 ENHRY, CDR2 SYGVKD. The CDR3 sequence is 18 residues long. The CDR3 reads CAISESAGLAVPGYEQYF. DNA of the CDR3: TGTGCCATCAGTGAGTCGGCAGGACTAGCGGTACCAGGGTACGAGCAGTACTTC.

This clonotype was counted between two and nine times. This chain uses TRBV15 with TRBJ2-1; 7 bases map to TRBD1. CDR1 and CDR2 from the germline V gene are LNHNV and YYDKDF (reference sequence). V trimming: 5 bases; J trimming: 9 bases; junction bases outside the gene matches: 4. The CDR3 consists of 12 residues. This chain's CDR3 is CATSRRGTEQFF. The CDR3 DNA is TGTGCCACCAGCCGCAGGGGGACTGAGCAGTTCTTC.

Comment on this clonotype: A junction end diverges from the germline sequence, so it may reflect a read error. The CDR3 nucleotides are TGTGCCTCCTGCCGACGGACTAGCGGGAGGGGGTCCGGGGAGCCGTTTTTT. It is translated as CASCRRTSGRGSGEPFF. The chain combines TRBV3-1 with TRBJ2-2; 15 bases map to TRBD2. There are 17 residues in the CDR3. Germline CDR1 and CDR2: LGHDT and YNNKEL (reference sequence).

This chain connects TRBV10-3 to TRBJ2-7; the D is unclear. Germline assignment: CDR1 ENHRY and CDR2 SYGVKD. The CDR3 spans 15 residues. V was pared by 2 bases and J by 2 bases, with 13 bases between. The CDR3 DNA reads TGTGCCATCAGTGAGGAAGGTGGTCCGACCTACGAGCAGTACTTC. It is translated as CAISEEGGPTYEQYF.

There are a few counts of this clonotype. The rearrangement links TRBV11-3 to TRBJ2-1, with 9 bases identical to TRBD2. There are 18 residues in the CDR3. V lost 3 bases, J lost 8 bases, and 17 bases stayed unmatched. Germline loops: CDR1 SGHNT, CDR2 YENEEA. CDR3 in amino acids: CASSFLMWREGLVYEQFF. Written as DNA, the CDR3 is TGTGCCAGCAGCTTCCTTATGTGGCGGGAGGGCCTAGTGTATGAGCAGTTCTTC. Full variable domain (missing parts from reference TRBV11-3 and TRBJ2-1): EAGVVQSPRYKIIEKKQPVAFWCNPISGHNTLYWYLQNLGQGPELLIRYENEEAVDDSQLPKDRFSAERLKGVDSTLKIQPAELGDSAVYLCASSFLMWREGLVYEQFFGPGTRLTVL.

This clonotype was counted between two and nine times. V gene TRBV14 combines with J gene TRBJ2-3; 7 nucleotides agree with TRBD2. V gave up 6 bases and J gave up 0 bases; unmatched junction bases: 21. CDR1 and CDR2 (germline): SGHDN, FVKESK. The CDR3 is 20 amino acids. The chain's CDR3 is CASRLRDVGREKNSTDTQYF. DNA of the CDR3: TGTGCCAGCAGGCTCCGGGATGTTGGGAGGGAAAAAAATAGCACAGATACGCAGTATTTT.

The genes are TRBV6-2 or TRBV6-3 and TRBJ2-5; TRBD2 aligns across 13 bases. V lost 5 bases, J lost 2 bases, and 8 bases stayed unmatched. This CDR3 has 17 residues. The germline V gene has CDR1 MNHEY and CDR2 SVGEGT. CDR3 sequence reads: CASSPGTSGTMQETQYF. The CDR3 DNA sequence: TGTGCCAGCAGTCCCGGGACTAGCGGGACCATGCAAGAGACCCAGTACTTC.

This clonotype showed up just a few times. The chain carries TRBV6-2 or TRBV6-3 and TRBJ2-1, with D perhaps TRBD1 (6 bases). The CDR3 contains 15 residues. Germline-derived CDR1 and CDR2 are MNHEY and SVGEGT. V gave up 8 bases and J gave up 4 bases, with 18 bases separating them. The CDR3 reads CASVDRRGIYNEQFF. The CDR3 nucleotides read TGTGCCAGCGTTGATCGCAGGGGAATATACAATGAGCAGTTCTTC.

The chain uses TRBV18 and TRBJ1-1; tentatively, D is TRBD1 (6 bases). The CDR3 consists of 15 residues. Germline values: CDR1 KGHSH, CDR2 LQKENI. V shed 2 bases and J shed 1 base, with 11 bases lying between them. DNA of the CDR3: TGTGCCAGCTCACCAGGAACAGGGAGGAACACTGAAGCTTTCTTT. Its protein product is CASSPGTGRNTEAFF.

This clonotype was observed a handful of times. V gene TRBV20-1 combines with J gene TRBJ2-4; D possibly matches TRBD1 or TRBD2 (8 bases each). The CDR3 length is 14 residues. Germline CDR1 reads DFQATT; CDR2 reads SNEGSKA (reference sequence). Trimming removed 4 bases at V and 6 bases at J, with 16 bases between. The CDR3 sequence is CSAKQGAGGNIQYF. The CDR3 DNA is TGCAGTGCTAAGCAGGGGGCGGGAGGAAACATTCAGTACTTC.

The chain recombines TRBV29-1 with TRBJ2-5; TRBD2 is a possible D gene (5 bases). Germline V gives CDR1 SQVTM, CDR2 ANQGSEA. Trimming shortened V by 4 bases and J by 0 bases, and 6 bases separated the two germline ends. The CDR3 has 12 amino acids. This CDR3 reads CSVGLNQETQYF. The CDR3 DNA reads TGCAGCGTTGGACTAAACCAAGAGACCCAGTACTTC.

The chain joins TRBV7-2 to TRBJ2-3, with 8 bases fitting TRBD2. The CDR3 spans 16 residues. Per germline, CDR1 SGHTA and CDR2 FQGNSA. J was trimmed by 1 base and V by 5 bases; bases with no gene match: 8. As DNA, the CDR3 is TGTGCCAGCAGCCGTATTCCGGGACTAGGCACAGATACGCAGTATTTT. It is translated as CASSRIPGLGTDTQYF.

In its sample, this clonotype was seen a few times. The chain carries TRBV7-2 and TRBJ2-5; maybe TRBD2 (5 bases). CDR1 is SGHTA, CDR2 FQGNSA, per germline. The CDR3 is 13 residues long. Between the trimmed V and J ends, which lost 2 bases and 5 bases, there was a span of 9 bases. Here the CDR3 reads CASSLSRGETQYF. The CDR3 coding sequence is TGTGCCAGCAGCTTAAGTAGAGGGGAGACCCAGTACTTC.

V gene TRBV6-1 combines with J gene TRBJ2-5; D tentatively fits TRBD1 or TRBD2 (5 bases each). Germline assignment: CDR1 MNHNS and CDR2 SASEGT. The CDR3 is 12 residues long. The ends were cut back, 7 bases at V and 9 bases at J, with 15 bases in the middle. The CDR3 is CASTAGLGAQYF. The CDR3 DNA reads TGTGCCAGCACGGCCGGCCTGGGGGCCCAGTACTTC.

This clonotype appeared a few times. The chain joins TRBV15 to TRBJ2-5; the D is unclear. V was shortened by 0 bases and J by 2 bases, with 4 bases between the two germline ends. CDR1 LNHNV and CDR2 YYDKDF come from the germline V gene (reference sequence). The CDR3 covers 13 residues. The DNA of the CDR3 is TGTGCCACCAGCAGAGACCCACAAGAGACCCAGTACTTC. Amino acids: CATSRDPQETQYF.

The V gene is TRBV20-1, the J gene TRBJ2-3; TRBD2 is a possible D gene (6 bases). The CDR3 is 14 amino acids. Looked up from germline, CDR1 is DFQATT and CDR2 is SNEGSKA (reference sequence). V was trimmed by 4 bases and J by 1 base, leaving 12 bases between them. The CDR3 sequence is CSANSGPRTDTQYF. The DNA of the CDR3 is TGCAGTGCTAATAGCGGACCGCGCACAGATACGCAGTATTTT.

This clonotype was seen more than once but under ten times. This sequence joins TRBV25-1 and TRBJ2-5; D unclear. Per germline, CDR1 MGHDK and CDR2 SYGVNS. This CDR3 comprises 15 residues. V lost 2 bases, J lost 3 bases, and 13 bases lay in between. The CDR3 DNA reads as TGTGCCAGCAGTGAACCCGGCCCCAGTAAAGAGACCCAGTACTTC. This sequence encodes CASSEPGPSKETQYF. Supplemented by reference TRBV25-1 and TRBJ2-5, the full variable domain reads EADIYQTPRYLVIGTGKKITLECSQTMGHDKMYWYQQDPGMELHLIHYSYGVNSTEKGDLSSESTVSRIRTEHFPLTLESARPSHTSQYLCASSEPGPSKETQYFGPGTRLLVL.

This clonotype was recorded a few times. This chain uses TRBV13 with TRBJ2-2; no firm D call. The V end lost 1 base, the J end lost 5 bases, and 11 bases lay between the germline ends. CDR1 and CDR2 (germline): PRHDT, FYEKMQ (reference sequence). This CDR3 spans 15 amino acids. CDR3 region: CASSLDPKVTGELFF. In DNA form, the CDR3 reads TGTGCCAGCAGCTTAGACCCAAAAGTTACCGGGGAGCTGTTTTTT.

This clonotype has only a few counts. The rearrangement joins TRBV7-2 to TRBJ2-6; tentatively, D is TRBD1 (5 bases). This CDR3 comprises 17 residues. V lost 5 bases and J 0 bases, leaving 14 bases between the germline ends. CDR1 is SGHTA and CDR2 is FQGNSA in the germline V gene. For the CDR3, the DNA is TGTGCCAGCAGCCGTCAAGGGGCTCGCTCTGGGGCCAACGTCCTGACTTTC. This encodes CASSRQGARSGANVLTF.

A note on this clonotype: A much bigger clone sits one base away, suggesting this may be a read error. The J gene is TRBJ2-1, the V gene TRBV5-1; no firm D call. Trimming left V 6 bases short and J 6 bases short, with 10 bases between. CDR1 SGHRS and CDR2 YFSETQ come from the germline V gene. CDR3 length: 12 residues. CDR3 bases: TGCGCCAGCATGATCGAAACCAATGAGCAGTTCTTC. Translation gives CASMIETNEQFF. The whole variable domain, remainder taken from reference TRBV5-1 and TRBJ2-1, is KAGVTQTPRYLIKTRGQQVTLSCSPISGHRSVSWYQQTPGQGLQFLFEYFSETQRNKGNFPGRFSGRQFSNSRSEMNVSTLELGDSALYLCASMIETNEQFFGPGTRLTVL.

The V and J genes are TRBV5-6 and TRBJ2-4; 7 bases match TRBD1. V dropped 5 bases and J dropped 9; count of bases not matched to a gene: 8. Looked up from germline, CDR1 is SGHDT and CDR2 is YYEEEE. This CDR3 has 13 amino acids. As DNA, the CDR3 is TGTGCCAGCAGACCGGACAGGTGGGGCATTCAGTACTTC. Its translation is CASRPDRWGIQYF.

This clonotype was seen repeatedly, ten times or more. The chain couples TRBV12-3 or TRBV12-4 to TRBJ2-2; D is uncertain. The CDR3 consists of 14 residues. Trimming stripped 7 bases from V and 9 bases from J, with 18 bases between. The CDR3: CASNPVPSQRELFF. CDR3 coding DNA: TGTGCCAGCAACCCGGTCCCCTCTCAGCGGGAGCTGTTTTTT.

The V gene is TRBV3-1, the J gene TRBJ2-1, with no clear D. This CDR3 contains 11 residues. The germline CDR1 and CDR2 sequences are LGHDT and YNNKEL (reference sequence). Trimming took off 4 bases at V and 9 bases at J, with 7 bases between the two ends. The CDR3 spells CASSLYAEQFF. CDR3 sequence (DNA): TGTGCCAGCAGCCTCTACGCTGAGCAGTTCTTC.

This clonotype has a handful of counts. The CDR3 DNA reads as TGTGCCAGCAGTTCCACTGGGGGAGCTCAAGAGACCCAGTACTTC. Protein sequence: CASSSTGGAQETQYF. This chain joins TRBV6-5 and TRBJ2-5, with D perhaps assigned TRBD1 or TRBD2 (5 bases each). Germline CDR1 MNHEY, CDR2 SVGAGI. Trimming cost V 4 bases and J 2 bases, with 14 bases left between them. The CDR3 sequence is 15 residues long.

The chain combines TRBV28 with TRBJ2-7; unclear D gene. The CDR3 is made up of 15 amino acids. V gave up 5 bases and J gave up 5 bases, with 19 bases separating them. Germline assignment: CDR1 MDHEN and CDR2 SYDVKM. The CDR3 nucleotides read TGTGCCAGCAGTACTCCCCGGGCCGGGTATGACGAGCAGTACTTC. Translated: CASSTPRAGYDEQYF.

This clonotype was observed a handful of times. The chain recombines TRBV3-1 with TRBJ1-1, with no clear D. The CDR3 runs to 15 residues. Germline CDR1 and CDR2: LGHDT and YNNKEL (reference sequence). V lost 2 bases and J 3 bases, leaving 13 bases between the germline ends. CDR3 loop: CASSQSPLVHTEAFF. The CDR3 coding sequence is TGTGCCAGCAGCCAAAGCCCCTTAGTCCACACTGAAGCTTTCTTT.